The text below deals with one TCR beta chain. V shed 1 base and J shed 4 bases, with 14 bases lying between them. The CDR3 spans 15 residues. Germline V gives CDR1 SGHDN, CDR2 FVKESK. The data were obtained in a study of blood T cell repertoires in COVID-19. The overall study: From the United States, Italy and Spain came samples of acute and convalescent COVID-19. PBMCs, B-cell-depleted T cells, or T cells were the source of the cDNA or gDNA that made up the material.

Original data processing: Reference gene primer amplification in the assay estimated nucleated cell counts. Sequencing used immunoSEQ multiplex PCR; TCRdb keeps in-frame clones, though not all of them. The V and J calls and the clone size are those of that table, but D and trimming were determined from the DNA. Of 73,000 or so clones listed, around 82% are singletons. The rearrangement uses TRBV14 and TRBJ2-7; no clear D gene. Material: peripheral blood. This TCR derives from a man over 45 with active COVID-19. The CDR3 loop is CASSQVRRLRYEQYF. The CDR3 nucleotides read TGTGCCAGCAGCCAAGTCCGGCGGCTGCGGTACGAGCAGTACTTC. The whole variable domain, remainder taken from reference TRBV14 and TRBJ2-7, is EAGVTQFPSHSVIEKGQTVTLRCDPISGHDNLYWYRRVMGKEIKFLLHFVKESKQDESGMPNNRFLAERTGGTYSTLKVQPAELEDSGVYFCASSQVRRLRYEQYFGPGTRLTVT.